This T cell receptor (beta chain) stems from a study of blood T cell repertoires in COVID-19. Study at large: Sites in the United States, Italy and Spain provided acute and convalescent COVID-19 samples. PBMCs, B-cell-depleted T cells, or T cells were the source of the cDNA or gDNA that made up the material.

Study processing details: Amplification from reference gene primers served as the basis for estimated nucleated cell counts. TCRdb keeps only in-frame clones here, not all; method: immunoSEQ multiplex PCR. The DNA was the basis for D and trimming; V, J and clone size are from that table. The profile shows 140,000 or so clones, about 87% of them singletons. This clone was recorded only once. V lost 5 bases, J lost 5 bases, and 12 bases lay in between. Per germline, CDR1 SGHTA and CDR2 FQGNSA. The CDR3 runs 13 residues. The sequenced sample consisted of peripheral blood. This sequence was found in a woman aged 50 to 65 with acute or convalescent COVID-19. The rearrangement links TRBV7-2 to TRBJ1-1; D remains unclear. CDR3 protein: CASSRRGWTEAFF. Written as DNA, the CDR3 is TGTGCCAGCAGCCGACGGGGATGGACTGAAGCTTTCTTT.